A single sample gave rise to the 18 T cell receptor beta chains below, sequenced in a study of T cell changes during pregnancy in multiple sclerosis. The assay was immunoSEQ multiplex PCR, and TCRdb's table has in-frame clones only and misses some. The table lists 25,000 to 35,000 clones, less than 95% of them singletons, with around 4% in the top ten. Sequenced here: CD8+ T cells from peripheral blood mononuclear cells, sampled in the second trimester of pregnancy. The source of these receptors is a female donor with multiple sclerosis, enrolled in a pregnancy study.

V and J are TRBV27 and TRBJ1-5; 9 bases map to TRBD1. The CDR3 contains 24 residues. Looked up from germline, CDR1 is MNHEY and CDR2 is SMNVEV (reference sequence). V shed 5 bases, J shed 0 bases, and the junction held 29 bases outside the gene matches. CDR3 region: CASSPIWAIHSGQGLELSNQPQHF. Written as DNA, the CDR3 is TGTGCCAGCAGTCCAATATGGGCAATACACTCGGGACAGGGACTGGAGCTTAGCAATCAGCCCCAGCATTTT.

About this clone itself: An end of the junction does not agree with germline; a read error may underlie this. The chain carries TRBV7-7 and TRBJ2-4, with D maybe TRBD2 (6 bases). The germline V gene has CDR1 SSHAT and CDR2 FNYEAQ (reference sequence). The CDR3 contains 15 residues. The CDR3 DNA reads TGTGCTAGCAGCACGGGACTGCTAGCCAAAAACATTCAGTACTTC. This gives the protein CASSTGLLAKNIQYF.

The chain employs TRBV27 and TRBJ1-5, with no clear D. V dropped 5 bases and J dropped 5 bases, with 16 bases sitting between them. Germline V gene data show CDR1 as MNHEY and CDR2 as SMNVEV (reference sequence). This CDR3 has 15 amino acids. The CDR3 coding sequence is TGTGCCAGCAGTAAAACTAGTTTTCTCGATCAGCCCCAGCATTTT. It specifies CASSKTSFLDQPQHF.

The V call is TRBV5-1, the J call TRBJ2-7, with D tentatively TRBD1 (6 bases). The CDR3 spans 14 residues. V lost 6 bases and J lost 4, with 17 bases in between. From germline, CDR1 is SGHRS and CDR2 YFSETQ. Here the CDR3 DNA reads TGCGCCAGCACCCTAGGTACAGGGACATACGAGCAGTACTTC. Its protein product is CASTLGTGTYEQYF.

The chain carries TRBV5-8 and TRBJ2-7; D might be TRBD2 (6 bases). V was clipped by 4 bases and J by 3 bases, with 17 bases between them. The CDR3 has 15 residues. From germline, CDR1 is SGHTS and CDR2 YDEGEE. CDR3 nucleotide sequence: TGTGCCAGCAGCCCCCCCCTAGCGCCCTACTACGAGCAGTACTTC. Protein sequence: CASSPPLAPYYEQYF.

The V and J genes are TRBV28 and TRBJ1-4; D gene uncertain. V was clipped by 8 bases and J by 7 bases, with 17 bases between them. From germline, CDR1 is MDHEN and CDR2 SYDVKM. The CDR3 sequence is 14 residues long. The CDR3 spells CASGYRVAGEKLFF. CDR3 in DNA: TGTGCCAGCGGATACCGGGTCGCGGGTGAAAAACTGTTTTTT.

The V and J genes are TRBV5-4 and TRBJ2-7; 8 bases are shared with TRBD2. Trimming took 0 bases from V and 2 from J; bases not matched to a gene: 7. This CDR3 is 16 amino acids long. Germline V lookup: CDR1 SGHNT, CDR2 YYREEE (reference sequence). The CDR3 region is CASSLGPSGPTYEQYF. The CDR3 DNA sequence: TGTGCCAGCAGCTTGGGTCCTAGCGGGCCCACCTACGAGCAGTACTTC. Full variable domain (missing parts from reference TRBV5-4 and TRBJ2-7): ETGVTQSPTHLIKTRGQQVTLRCSSQSGHNTVSWYQQALGQGPQFIFQYYREEENGRGNFPPRFSGLQFPNYSSELNVNALELDDSALYLCASSLGPSGPTYEQYFGPGTRLTVT.

This chain uses TRBV27 with TRBJ2-1, with 11 bases lining up with TRBD2. Germline-derived CDR1 and CDR2 are MNHEY and SMNVEV (reference sequence). The V and J ends lost 7 bases and 7 bases, in that order; junction bases with no gene match: 6. The CDR3 sequence is 14 residues long. The chain's CDR3 is CASTRLAGMNEQFF. DNA of the CDR3: TGTGCCAGCACCCGACTAGCGGGAATGAATGAGCAGTTCTTC.

The chain uses TRBV7-6 and TRBJ2-3; 11 bases align to TRBD2. The CDR3 contains 16 residues. CDR1 and CDR2 from the germline V gene are SGHVS and FNYEAQ. V lost 4 bases, J lost 8 bases, and 11 bases stayed unmatched. The CDR3 loop is CASSSPLAGGRGTQYF. The CDR3 DNA reads TGTGCCAGCAGCTCCCCCCTAGCGGGAGGTCGGGGTACGCAGTATTTT.

The chain couples TRBV13 to TRBJ1-1; 7 nucleotides agree with TRBD1. J was trimmed by 4 bases and V by 6 bases; bases with no gene match: 2. Looked up from germline, CDR1 is PRHDT and CDR2 is FYEKMQ (reference sequence). The CDR3 contains 12 residues. CDR3 sequence reads: CASRTGFTEAFF. The CDR3 DNA follows: TGTGCCAGCAGGACAGGGTTCACTGAAGCTTTCTTT.

The chain uses TRBV27 and TRBJ2-3, with D unresolved. The V end lost 3 bases, the J end lost 0 bases, and 4 bases lay between the germline ends. The CDR3 runs 13 residues. CDR1 and CDR2 (germline): MNHEY, SMNVEV (reference sequence). In DNA, the CDR3 is TGTGCCAGCAGTTTCCGTAGCACAGATACGCAGTATTTT. Amino acids: CASSFRSTDTQYF.

This chain's CDR3 is CASSLSMNTEAFF. CDR3 sequence (DNA): TGTGCCAGCAGTTTATCTATGAACACTGAAGCTTTCTTT. V gene TRBV27 combines with J gene TRBJ1-1; D remains ambiguous. Germline-derived CDR1 and CDR2 are MNHEY and SMNVEV (reference sequence). Trimming cost V 0 bases and J 0 bases, with 2 bases left between them. The CDR3 sequence is 13 residues long.

This chain connects TRBV19 to TRBJ2-7; D is perhaps TRBD2 (6 bases). The V gene's germline CDR1 is LNHDA and CDR2 SQIVND (reference sequence). Trimming shortened V by 6 bases and J by 5 bases, and 17 bases separated the two germline ends. CDR3 length: 14 amino acids. The CDR3 DNA sequence: TGTGCCAGTAGCTACGGCGGGAAAATCCACGAGCAGTACTTC. Translated: CASSYGGKIHEQYF.

In its sample, this clone was seen a few times. The rearrangement uses TRBV11-2 and TRBJ2-7; 10 bases align to TRBD2. Germline trimming cut 6 bases from V and 5 bases from J; bases unmatched to any gene: 10. Germline V gene data show CDR1 as SGHAT and CDR2 as FQNNGV. The CDR3 consists of 15 residues. The CDR3 is CASRSTSGIFHEQYF. CDR3 nucleotide sequence: TGTGCCAGCAGGTCTACTAGCGGGATATTCCACGAGCAGTACTTC.

J is TRBJ2-7 and V is TRBV30, with 10 bases fitting TRBD1. The CDR3 loop spans 13 amino acids. Per germline, CDR1 GTSNPN and CDR2 SVGIG (reference sequence). V was clipped by 5 bases and J by 3 bases; unmatched bases: 4. The CDR3 loop is CAWDWTGGYEQYF. For the CDR3, the DNA is TGTGCCTGGGATTGGACAGGGGGCTACGAGCAGTACTTC.

The chain carries TRBV4-2 and TRBJ2-5; 7 bases map to TRBD1. This CDR3 has 16 amino acids. CDR1 and CDR2 from the germline V gene are LGHNA and YNFKEQ. With 2 bases clipped from V and 2 bases from J, the junction kept 8 bases outside the gene matches. The CDR3 spells CASSQIPGQRQETQYF. CDR3 DNA: TGTGCCAGCAGCCAAATACCGGGACAGAGGCAAGAGACCCAGTACTTC.

This CDR3 reads CASSMRLADVKDTQYF. In DNA form, the CDR3 reads TGTGCCAGCAGCATGCGACTAGCGGACGTCAAGGATACGCAGTATTTT. The chain couples TRBV16 to TRBJ2-3; 9 bases match TRBD2. J was trimmed by 6 bases and V by 5 bases; bases with no gene match: 12. From germline, CDR1 is KGHSY and CDR2 FQNENV. This CDR3 region has 16 residues.

The chain links TRBV19 to TRBJ1-1; 9 positions match TRBD1. The junction had 15 bases not matched to a gene; V was cut back by 4 bases and J by 0 bases. The CDR3 has 19 residues. Germline V CDR1 and CDR2: LNHDA, SQIVND (reference sequence). The CDR3 sequence: CASSTSPWTGEGMNTEAFF. CDR3 sequence (DNA): TGTGCCAGTAGTACCAGCCCCTGGACAGGGGAAGGGATGAACACTGAAGCTTTCTTT.